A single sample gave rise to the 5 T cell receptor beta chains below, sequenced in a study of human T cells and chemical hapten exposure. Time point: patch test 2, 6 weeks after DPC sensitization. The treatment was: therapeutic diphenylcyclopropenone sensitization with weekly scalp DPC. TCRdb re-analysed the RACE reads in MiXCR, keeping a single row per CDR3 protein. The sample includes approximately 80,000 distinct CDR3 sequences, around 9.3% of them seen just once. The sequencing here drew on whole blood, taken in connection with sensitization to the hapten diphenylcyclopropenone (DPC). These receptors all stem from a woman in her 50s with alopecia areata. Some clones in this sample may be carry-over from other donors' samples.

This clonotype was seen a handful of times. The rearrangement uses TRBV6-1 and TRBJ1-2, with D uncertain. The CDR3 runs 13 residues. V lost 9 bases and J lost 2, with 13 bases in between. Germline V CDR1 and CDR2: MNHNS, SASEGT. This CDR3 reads CARSAAVNYGYTF. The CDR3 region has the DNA TGTGCCAGGTCGGCAGCCGTCAACTATGGCTACACCTTC.

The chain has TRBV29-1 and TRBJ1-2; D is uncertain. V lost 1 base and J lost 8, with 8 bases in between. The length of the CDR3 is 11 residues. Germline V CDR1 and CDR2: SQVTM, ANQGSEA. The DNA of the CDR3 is TGCAGCGTTGAAGCGGGTCTGGGCTACACCTTC. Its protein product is CSVEAGLGYTF.

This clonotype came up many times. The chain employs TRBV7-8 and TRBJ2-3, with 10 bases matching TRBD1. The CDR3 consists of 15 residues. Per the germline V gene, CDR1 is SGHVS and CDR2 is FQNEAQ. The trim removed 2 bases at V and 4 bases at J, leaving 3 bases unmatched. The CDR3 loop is CASSLSGTGADTQYF. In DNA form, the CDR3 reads TGTGCCAGCAGCTTAAGCGGGACAGGGGCAGATACGCAGTATTTT.

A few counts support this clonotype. As DNA, the CDR3 is TGTGCCAGCAGCCAGTCCGGACGGGGGAGCACCATATATTTT. Protein product: CASSQSGRGSTIYF. The gene calls are TRBV3-1 and TRBJ1-3, with D tentatively TRBD1 (5 bases). Germline-derived CDR1 and CDR2 are LGHDT and YNNKEL (reference sequence). CDR3 length equals 14 residues. Deletions cut 3 bases from V and 9 bases from J, with 15 bases between.

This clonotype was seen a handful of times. Written as DNA, the CDR3 is TGTGCCAGCGCAACTACGAGGCAGAACACTGAAGCTTTCTTT. It translates to CASATTRQNTEAFF. This chain connects TRBV11-2 to TRBJ1-1; D uncertain. Trimming cost V 8 bases and J 1 base, with 14 bases left between them. Germline lookup yields CDR1 SGHAT and CDR2 FQNNGV. The CDR3 is 14 amino acids.